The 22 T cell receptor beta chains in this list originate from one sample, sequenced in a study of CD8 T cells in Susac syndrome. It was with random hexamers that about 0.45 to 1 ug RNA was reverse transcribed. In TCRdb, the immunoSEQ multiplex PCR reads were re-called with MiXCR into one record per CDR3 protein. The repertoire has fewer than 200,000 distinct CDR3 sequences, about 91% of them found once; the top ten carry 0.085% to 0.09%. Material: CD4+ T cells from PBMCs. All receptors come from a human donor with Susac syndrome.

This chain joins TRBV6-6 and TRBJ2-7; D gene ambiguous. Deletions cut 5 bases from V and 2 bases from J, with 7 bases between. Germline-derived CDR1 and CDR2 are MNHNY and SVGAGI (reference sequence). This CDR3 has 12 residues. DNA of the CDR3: TGTGCCAGCAGTCCCACCACCTACGAGCAGTACTTC. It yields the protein CASSPTTYEQYF.

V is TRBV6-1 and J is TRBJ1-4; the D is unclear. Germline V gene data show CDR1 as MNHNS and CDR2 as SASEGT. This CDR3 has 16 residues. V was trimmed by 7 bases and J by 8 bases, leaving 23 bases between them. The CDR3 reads CASTQVGGSNREKLFF. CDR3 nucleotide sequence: TGTGCCAGCACCCAAGTTGGTGGCAGTAATAGGGAAAAACTGTTTTTT.

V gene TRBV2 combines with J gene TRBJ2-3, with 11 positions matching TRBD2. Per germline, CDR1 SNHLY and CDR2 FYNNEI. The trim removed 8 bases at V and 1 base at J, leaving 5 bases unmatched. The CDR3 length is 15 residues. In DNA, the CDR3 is TGTGCCAGCTCGACTAGCGGGATTGGCACAGATACGCAGTATTTT. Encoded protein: CASSTSGIGTDTQYF.

The CDR3 nucleotides read TGCGCCAGCAGCTTGGACAGGGCGGGTGAAAAACTGTTTTTT. Encoded protein: CASSLDRAGEKLFF. This chain links TRBV5-1 with TRBJ1-4; the D gene is possibly TRBD1 (6 bases). This CDR3 is 14 amino acids long. V was pared by 0 bases and J by 7 bases, with 10 bases between. Germline V lookup: CDR1 SGHRS, CDR2 YFSETQ.

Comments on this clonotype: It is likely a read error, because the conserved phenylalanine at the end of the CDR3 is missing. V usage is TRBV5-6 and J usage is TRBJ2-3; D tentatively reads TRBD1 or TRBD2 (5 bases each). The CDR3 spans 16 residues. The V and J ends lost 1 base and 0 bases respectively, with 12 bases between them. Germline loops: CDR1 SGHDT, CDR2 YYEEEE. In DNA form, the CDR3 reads TGTGCCAGCAGCTTGTTACCGGGGCAAAGCACAGATACGCAGTATTTG. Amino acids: CASSLLPGQSTDTQYL.

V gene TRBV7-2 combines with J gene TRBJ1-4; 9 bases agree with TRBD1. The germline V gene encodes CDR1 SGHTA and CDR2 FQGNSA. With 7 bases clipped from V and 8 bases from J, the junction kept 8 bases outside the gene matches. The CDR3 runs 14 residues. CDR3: CASTLDRGVEKLFF. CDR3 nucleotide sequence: TGTGCCAGCACCCTGGACAGGGGCGTAGAAAAACTGTTTTTT.

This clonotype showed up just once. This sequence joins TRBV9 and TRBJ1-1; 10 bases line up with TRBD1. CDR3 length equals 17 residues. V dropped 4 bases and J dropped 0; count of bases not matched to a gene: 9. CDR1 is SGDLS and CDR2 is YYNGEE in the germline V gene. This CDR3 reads CASSLGTGDLMNTEAFF. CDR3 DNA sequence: TGTGCCAGCAGCTTAGGGACAGGGGACTTAATGAACACTGAAGCTTTCTTT. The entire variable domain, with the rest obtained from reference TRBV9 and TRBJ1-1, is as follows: DSGVTQTPKHLITATGQRVTLRCSPRSGDLSVYWYQQSLDQGLQFLIQYYNGEERAKGNILERFSAQQFPDLHSELNLSSLELGDSALYFCASSLGTGDLMNTEAFFGQGTRLTVV.

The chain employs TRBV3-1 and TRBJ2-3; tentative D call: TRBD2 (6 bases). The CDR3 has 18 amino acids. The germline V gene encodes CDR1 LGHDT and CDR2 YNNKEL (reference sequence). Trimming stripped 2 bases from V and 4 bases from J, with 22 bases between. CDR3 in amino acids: CASSQLPKLGGVADTQYF. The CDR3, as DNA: TGTGCCAGCAGCCAACTTCCAAAACTAGGAGGGGTCGCAGATACGCAGTATTTT.

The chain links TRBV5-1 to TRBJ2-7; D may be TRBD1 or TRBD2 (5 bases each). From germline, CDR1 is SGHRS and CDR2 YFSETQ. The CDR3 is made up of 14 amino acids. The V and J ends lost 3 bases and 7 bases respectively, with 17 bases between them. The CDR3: CASSYAREGEEQYF. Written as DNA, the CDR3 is TGCGCCAGCAGCTACGCCCGGGAAGGGGAAGAGCAGTACTTC.

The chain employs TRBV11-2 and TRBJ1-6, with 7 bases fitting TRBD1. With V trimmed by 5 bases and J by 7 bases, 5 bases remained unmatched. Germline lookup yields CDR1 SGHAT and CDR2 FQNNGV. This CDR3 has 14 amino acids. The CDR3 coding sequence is TGTGCCAGCAGCACCGGGACAGTGAATTCACCCCTCCACTTT. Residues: CASSTGTVNSPLHF.

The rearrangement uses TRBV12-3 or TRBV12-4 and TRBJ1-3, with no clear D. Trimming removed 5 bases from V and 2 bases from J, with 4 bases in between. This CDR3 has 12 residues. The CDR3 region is CASSGPGNTIYF. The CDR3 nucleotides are TGTGCCAGCAGTGGACCTGGAAACACCATATATTTT.

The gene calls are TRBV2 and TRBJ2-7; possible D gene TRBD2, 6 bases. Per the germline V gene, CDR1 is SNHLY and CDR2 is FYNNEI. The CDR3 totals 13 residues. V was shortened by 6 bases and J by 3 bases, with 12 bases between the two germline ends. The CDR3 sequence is CASSGDFYYEQYF. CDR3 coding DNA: TGTGCCAGCAGCGGGGACTTTTACTACGAGCAGTACTTC.

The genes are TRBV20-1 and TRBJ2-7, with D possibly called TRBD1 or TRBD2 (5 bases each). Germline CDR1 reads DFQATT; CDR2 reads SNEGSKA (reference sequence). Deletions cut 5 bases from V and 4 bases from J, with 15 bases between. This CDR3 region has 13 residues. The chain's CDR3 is CSAPGPGAYEQYF. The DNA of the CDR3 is TGCAGTGCTCCCGGGCCCGGGGCTTACGAGCAGTACTTC.

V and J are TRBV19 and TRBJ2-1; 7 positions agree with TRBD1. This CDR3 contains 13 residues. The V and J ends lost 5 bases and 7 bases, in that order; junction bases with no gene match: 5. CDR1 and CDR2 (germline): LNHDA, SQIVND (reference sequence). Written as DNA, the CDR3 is TGTGCCAGTAGTTCGACAGGGCCGAATGAGCAGTTCTTC. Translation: CASSSTGPNEQFF.

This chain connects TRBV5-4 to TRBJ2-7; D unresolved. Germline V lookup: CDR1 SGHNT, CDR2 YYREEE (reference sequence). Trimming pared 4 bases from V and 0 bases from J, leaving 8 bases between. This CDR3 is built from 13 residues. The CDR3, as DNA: TGTGCCAGCAGCCCCACGCCCTCCTACGAGCAGTACTTC. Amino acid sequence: CASSPTPSYEQYF. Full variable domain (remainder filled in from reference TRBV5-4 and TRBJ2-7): ETGVTQSPTHLIKTRGQQVTLRCSSQSGHNTVSWYQQALGQGPQFIFQYYREEENGRGNFPPRFSGLQFPNYSSELNVNALELDDSALYLCASSPTPSYEQYFGPGTRLTVT.

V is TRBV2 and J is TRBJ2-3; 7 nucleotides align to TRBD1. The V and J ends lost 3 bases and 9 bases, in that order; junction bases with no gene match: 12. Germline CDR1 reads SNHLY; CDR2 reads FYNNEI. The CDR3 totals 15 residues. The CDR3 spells CASSDEGGGTGTQYF. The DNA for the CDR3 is TGTGCCAGCAGTGATGAAGGGGGCGGCACAGGGACGCAGTATTTT.

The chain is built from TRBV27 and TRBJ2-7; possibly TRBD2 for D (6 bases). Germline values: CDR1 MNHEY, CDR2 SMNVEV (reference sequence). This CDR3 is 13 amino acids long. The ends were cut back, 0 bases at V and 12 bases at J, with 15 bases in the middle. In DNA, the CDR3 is TGTGCCAGCAGTTTATCGGGACTCTTTGTGTGGTACTTC. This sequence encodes CASSLSGLFVWYF.

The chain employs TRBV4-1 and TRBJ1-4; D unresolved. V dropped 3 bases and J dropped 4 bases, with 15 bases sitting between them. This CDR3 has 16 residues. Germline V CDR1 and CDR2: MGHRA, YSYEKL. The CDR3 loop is CASSQGTRSNNEKLFF. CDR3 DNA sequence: TGCGCCAGCAGCCAGGGAACAAGGAGTAATAATGAAAAACTGTTTTTT.

CDR3 DNA: TGTGCCAGCAGCGTTGACAGGGGGAACACTGAAGCTTTCTTT. Its protein is CASSVDRGNTEAFF. The J gene is TRBJ1-1, the V gene TRBV9, with 8 bases matching TRBD1. The junction had 1 base not matched to a gene; V was cut back by 2 bases and J by 1 base. This CDR3 is 14 amino acids long. Germline CDR1 and CDR2: SGDLS and YYNGEE.

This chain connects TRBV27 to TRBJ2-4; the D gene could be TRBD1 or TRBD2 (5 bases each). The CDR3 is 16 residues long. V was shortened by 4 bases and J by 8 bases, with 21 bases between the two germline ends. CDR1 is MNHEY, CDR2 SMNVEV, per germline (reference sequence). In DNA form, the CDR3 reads TGTGCCAGCAGTTCCGGGACCCCCGGCCAGAGGGACATTCAGTACTTC. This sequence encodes CASSSGTPGQRDIQYF.

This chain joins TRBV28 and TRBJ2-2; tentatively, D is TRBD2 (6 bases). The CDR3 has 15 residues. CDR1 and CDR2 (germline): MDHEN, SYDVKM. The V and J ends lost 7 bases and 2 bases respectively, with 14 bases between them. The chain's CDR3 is CASMLASSNTGELFF. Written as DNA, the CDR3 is TGTGCCAGCATGCTAGCGAGCAGTAACACCGGGGAGCTGTTTTTT.

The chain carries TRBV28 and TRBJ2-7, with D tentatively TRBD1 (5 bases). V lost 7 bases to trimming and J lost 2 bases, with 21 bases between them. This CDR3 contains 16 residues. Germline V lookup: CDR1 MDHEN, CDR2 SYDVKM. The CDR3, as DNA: TGTGCCAGCACTCCATTGGGTGCAGGGTCCACCTACGAGCAGTACTTC. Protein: CASTPLGAGSTYEQYF.